One sample yielded the 13 T cell receptor beta chains listed below, sequenced in a study of PD-1 blockade in classical Hodgkin lymphoma (dated by TCRdb to 2020 to 2021). The library was built by means of the immunoSEQ multiplex PCR assay. Sourced from immuneACCESS, this table was stored by TCRdb with only in-frame sequences that have V and J called. A share of the clones is absent; for the studies checked, an unresolved V gene accounts for under half, and the remainder has no known explanation. Here the sample has over 85,000 clones; around nine tenths occur a single time. The ten top clones hold approximately 2.9% of the sample. Explained via the paper, the time point label denotes: cycle 4 day 1 (C4D1), after less than 7 weeks of nivolumab. Every trial patient had relapsed following autologous stem cell transplantation, and prior brentuximab vedotin exposure was what differed among cohorts A, B and C.

The sample in question was peripheral blood mononuclear cells (PBMCs), obtained before the fourth cycle of nivolumab. These TCRs come from a human donor with classical Hodgkin lymphoma.

The V and J genes are TRBV21-1 and TRBJ1-2; the table calls TRBD1, which could not be checked here. TRBV21-1 is deemed a pseudogene. This CDR3 contains 17 residues. The CDR3 spells CASSTRDRVRGDYGYTF. The CDR3, as DNA: TGTGCCAGCAGCACTCGGGACAGGGTAAGGGGCGACTATGGCTACACCTTC.

V gene TRBV19 combines with J gene TRBJ1-5; 8 bases match TRBD1. From germline, CDR1 is LNHDA and CDR2 SQIVND (reference sequence). The CDR3 has 15 residues. Trimming took 6 bases from V and 5 from J; bases not matched to a gene: 9. CDR3 in amino acids: CASSIWTGPDQPQHF. DNA for the CDR3: TGTGCCAGTAGCATTTGGACAGGGCCGGATCAGCCCCAGCATTTT.

The J gene is TRBJ2-2, the V gene TRBV6-4; 9 bases match TRBD2. This CDR3 has 16 residues. The V gene end was trimmed by 5 bases and the J gene end by 5 bases; junction bases not matched to a gene: 9. Per germline, CDR1 MRHNA and CDR2 SNTAGT. The CDR3 DNA reads as TGTGCCAGCAGTCTTAGCGGGGGAACCCAAACCGGGGAGCTGTTTTTT. Residues: CASSLSGGTQTGELFF.

The CDR3 spells CASSAEDSYNEQFF. In DNA, the CDR3 is TGTGCCAGCAGTGCTGAAGACAGCTACAATGAGCAGTTCTTC. The chain employs TRBV6-1 and TRBJ2-1; D is possibly TRBD1 (5 bases). Trimming cost V 4 bases and J 3 bases, with 10 bases left between them. Germline CDR1 reads MNHNS; CDR2 reads SASEGT. This CDR3 is 14 amino acids long.

J is TRBJ2-1 and V is TRBV12-2; TRBD1, the D gene given by the table, was not confirmed from the DNA. TRBV12-2 has pseudogene status. The CDR3 runs 15 residues. This CDR3 reads CASSSIDSPHNEQFF. CDR3 sequence (DNA): TGTGCCAGCAGTTCTATCGACAGCCCCCACAATGAGCAGTTCTTC.

The CDR3 bases are TGTGCCAGCAGTGCCGGGACTAGCCGTATGGCGCAGTATTTT. Translation gives CASSAGTSRMAQYF. The V gene is TRBV6-1, the J gene TRBJ2-3; 9 bases fit TRBD2. After removal of 4 bases from V and 10 bases from J, the junction contained 9 bases not matched to a gene. The V gene's germline CDR1 is MNHNS and CDR2 SASEGT. CDR3 length: 14 amino acids.

J is TRBJ2-6 and V is TRBV19, with a possible D match to TRBD2 (5 bases). Germline loops: CDR1 LNHDA, CDR2 SQIVND (reference sequence). V was pared by 9 bases and J by 0 bases, with 15 bases between. The CDR3 is 16 amino acids. CDR3: CASQKKRDSGANVLTF. The CDR3 DNA reads TGTGCCAGCCAAAAAAAGAGGGACTCTGGGGCCAACGTCCTGACTTTC.

V usage is TRBV6-1 and J usage is TRBJ1-6; 12 nucleotides agree with TRBD1. The junction had 14 bases not matched to a gene; V was cut back by 3 bases and J by 8 bases. There are 19 residues in the CDR3. Germline assignment: CDR1 MNHNS and CDR2 SASEGT. CDR3 DNA: TGTGCCAGCAGTGACTACCCCGGGACAGGGGGCTCTCAGGATTCACCCCTCCACTTT. Protein: CASSDYPGTGGSQDSPLHF.

The chain is built from TRBV15 and TRBJ2-5; D perhaps matches TRBD2 (5 bases). The V end lost 0 bases, the J end lost 5 bases, and 13 bases lay between the germline ends. There are 15 residues in the CDR3. Germline values: CDR1 LNHNV, CDR2 YYDKDF (reference sequence). CDR3 in amino acids: CATSRDPRTGETQYF. The CDR3 nucleotides are TGTGCCACCAGCAGAGATCCAAGGACGGGGGAGACCCAGTACTTC.

V usage is TRBV7-3 and J usage is TRBJ1-2; D remains ambiguous. CDR1 is SGHTA, CDR2 FQGTGA, per germline. V dropped 0 bases and J dropped 6 bases, with 8 bases sitting between them. The CDR3 spans 13 residues. The CDR3 DNA follows: TGTGCCAGCAGCTTAACCCGGGTGGATGGCTACACCTTC. This gives the protein CASSLTRVDGYTF. The full variable domain, in which reference TRBV7-3 and TRBJ1-2 provide the parts outside the CDR3, is GAGVSQTPSNKVTEKGKYVELRCDPISGHTALYWYRQSLGQGPEFLIYFQGTGAADDSGLPNDRFFAVRPEGSVSTLKIQRTERGDSAVYLCASSLTRVDGYTFGSGTRLTVV.

The V and J genes are TRBV5-1 and TRBJ2-7, with D unresolved. The CDR3 runs 11 residues. Germline loops: CDR1 SGHRS, CDR2 YFSETQ. Trimming pared 3 bases from V and 2 bases from J, leaving 3 bases between. This CDR3 reads CASSSAYEQYF. CDR3 coding DNA: TGCGCCAGCAGCTCCGCCTACGAGCAGTACTTC.

The V call is TRBV7-8, the J call TRBJ2-3; 8 bases are a match to TRBD1. This CDR3 region has 15 residues. The germline gives CDR1 SGHVS, CDR2 FQNEAQ. J was trimmed by 4 bases and V by 3 bases; bases with no gene match: 6. The DNA of the CDR3 is TGTGCCAGCAGCTTGGACAGGGTTGAGGCAGATACGCAGTATTTT. Residues: CASSLDRVEADTQYF.

The chain links TRBV7-2 to TRBJ2-5, with TRBD1 matching 7 bases. Germline CDR1 reads SGHTA; CDR2 reads FQGNSA. V was pared by 5 bases and J by 14 bases, with 8 bases of the junction left unmatched. This CDR3 is 11 amino acids long. The CDR3 here is CASSPDRAGYF. The CDR3 region has the DNA TGTGCCAGCAGCCCCGACAGGGCCGGATACTTC.